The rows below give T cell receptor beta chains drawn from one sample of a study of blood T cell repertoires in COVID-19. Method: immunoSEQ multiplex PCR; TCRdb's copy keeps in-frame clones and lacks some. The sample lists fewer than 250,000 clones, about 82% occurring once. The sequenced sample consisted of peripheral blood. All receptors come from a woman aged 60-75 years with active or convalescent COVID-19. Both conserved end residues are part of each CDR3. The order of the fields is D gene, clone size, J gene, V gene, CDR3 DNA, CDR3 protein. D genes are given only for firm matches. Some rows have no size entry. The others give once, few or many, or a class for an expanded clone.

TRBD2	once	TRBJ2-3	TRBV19	TGTGCCAGTAGGGGCCTTAGCGGGGGGGCCCCAGATACGCAGTATTTT	CASRGLSGGAPDTQYF
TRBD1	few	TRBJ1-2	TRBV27	TGTGCCAGCAGTAGAAGCAGGGGGCTCTATGGCTACACCTTC	CASSRSRGLYGYTF
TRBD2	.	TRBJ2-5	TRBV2	TGTGCCAGCAGTGAAGAGAGCGGGGGGGGAGAGACCCAGTACTTC	CASSEESGGGETQYF
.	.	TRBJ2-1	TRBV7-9	TGTGCCAGCAGCGGATACCGGGGGAGCTCCTACAATGAGCAGTTCTTC	CASSGYRGSSYNEQFF
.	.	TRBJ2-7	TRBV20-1	TGCAGTGCTCGGGTGACCTACGAGCAGTACTTC	CSARVTYEQYF
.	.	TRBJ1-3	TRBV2	TGTGCCAGCAGTGAACTCTACTCTGGAAACACCATATATTTT	CASSELYSGNTIYF
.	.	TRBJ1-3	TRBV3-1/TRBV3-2	TGTGCCAGCAGCCCCTTCCCCACAGGGCAAGGAAACACCATATATTTT	CASSPFPTGQGNTIYF
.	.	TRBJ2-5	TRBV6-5	TGTGCCAGCAACCTCAACAGGGACCGAGAGACCCAGTACTTC	CASNLNRDRETQYF
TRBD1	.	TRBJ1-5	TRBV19	TGTGCCAGTACCCCACAGGGGGACGGTCAGCCCCAGCATTTT	CASTPQGDGQPQHF
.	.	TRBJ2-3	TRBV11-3	TGTGCCAGCAGCCAAAGGGGACGCTGGCGGGACCGTTGGGAAGATACGCAGTATTTT	CASSQRGRWRDRWEDTQYF
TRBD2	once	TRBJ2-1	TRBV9	TGTGCCAGCAGCGTCGGGACTAGCGGGAGAGTAGTAGGCAATGAGCAGTTCTTC	CASSVGTSGRVVGNEQFF
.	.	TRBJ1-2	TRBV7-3	TGTGCCAGCAGCGTAGACAGCCTAGGGGGCTACACCTTC	CASSVDSLGGYTF
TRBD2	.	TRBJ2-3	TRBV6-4	TGTGCCAGCAGTTTAACTAGCGGGGGTCCAGATACGCAGTATTTT	CASSLTSGGPDTQYF
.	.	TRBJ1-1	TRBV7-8	TGTGCCAGCAGCTACCGGGGATTGAACACTGAAGCTTTCTTT	CASSYRGLNTEAFF
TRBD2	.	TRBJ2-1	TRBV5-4	TGTGCCAGCAGCCGTGGACTAGCGGGTAACTCCTACAATGAGCAGTTCTTC	CASSRGLAGNSYNEQFF
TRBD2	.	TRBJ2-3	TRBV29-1	TGCAGCGTGCGGGGGTCCGCTAGCACAGATACGCAGTATTTT	CSVRGSASTDTQYF
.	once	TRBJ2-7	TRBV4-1	TGCGCCAGCAGCCAAGGTCCGAGCTCCTACGAGCAGTACTTC	CASSQGPSSYEQYF
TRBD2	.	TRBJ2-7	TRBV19	TGTGCCAGTAGTATGTCTAGCGGGGGGGACTACGAGCAGTACTTC	CASSMSSGGDYEQYF
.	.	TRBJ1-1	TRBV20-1	TGCAGTGCTAGTAAGAGGTTTGGGACAAGACCTACAATGAACACTGAAGCTTTCTTT	CSASKRFGTRPTMNTEAFF
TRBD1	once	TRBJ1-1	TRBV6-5	TGTGCCAGCAGTTCTCCCGGGACAGGGAACACTGAAGCTTTCTTT	CASSSPGTGNTEAFF
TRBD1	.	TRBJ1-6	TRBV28	TGTGCCAGCAGTTTTTTTGAGACAGGGGGCTCCCCCCTCCACTTT	CASSFFETGGSPLHF
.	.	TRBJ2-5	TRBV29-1	TGCAGCGTTGATAAACTAGTGGGGGAGACCCAGTACTTC	CSVDKLVGETQYF
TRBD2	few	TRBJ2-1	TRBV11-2	TGTGCCAGCAGCTCCCCCCGTGGTAGCGGGAGGTATGAGTTCTTC	CASSSPRGSGRYEFF
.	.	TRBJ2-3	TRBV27	TGTGCCACTGGGACTCTGGGGGCAGATACGCAGTATTTT	CATGTLGADTQYF
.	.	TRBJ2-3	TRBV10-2	TGCGCCAGCCAGAGAGGGCCCTCCACAGATACGCAGTATTTT	CASQRGPSTDTQYF
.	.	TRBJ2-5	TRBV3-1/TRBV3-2	TGTGCCAGCAGCCTTAAGAGGGCACATTTCGCAGAGACCCAGTACTTC	CASSLKRAHFAETQYF
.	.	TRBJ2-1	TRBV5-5	TGTGCCAGCAGCTTCCCATTAATTGGATCAAACAGGGATGAGCAGTTCTTC	CASSFPLIGSNRDEQFF
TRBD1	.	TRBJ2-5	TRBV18	TGTGCCAGCTCACCGCCAAAAGCAGGGGGAGAGACCCAGTACTTC	CASSPPKAGGETQYF
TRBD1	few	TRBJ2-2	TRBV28	TGTGCCAGCAGCCCCGACAGGGGGATGGCCGGGGAGCTGTTTTTT	CASSPDRGMAGELFF
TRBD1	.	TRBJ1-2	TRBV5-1	TGCGCCAGCAGCTTGGGACAGGGGATATACTATGGCTACACCTTC	CASSLGQGIYYGYTF
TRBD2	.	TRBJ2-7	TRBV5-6	TGTGCCAGCAGCTTGGGACTAGCAGTCTACGAGCAGTACTTC	CASSLGLAVYEQYF
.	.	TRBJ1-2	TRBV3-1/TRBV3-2	TGTGCCAGCAGCCAAAGTGGGGCCGGCTATGGCTACACCTTC	CASSQSGAGYGYTF
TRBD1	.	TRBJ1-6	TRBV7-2	TGTGCCAGCAGCTCACCCGACAGGGACAGGGCACCCCTCCACTTT	CASSSPDRDRAPLHF
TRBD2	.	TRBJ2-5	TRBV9	TGTGCCAGCAGCACACGACTAGCGGGAGCAGTCCAAGAGACCCAGTACTTC	CASSTRLAGAVQETQYF
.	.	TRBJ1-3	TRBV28	TGTGCCAGCATCCTCGGTGGTGCGGCCTGGGCTGGAAACACCATATATTTT	CASILGGAAWAGNTIYF